These 27 T cell receptor beta chains came from one sample sequenced in a study of human T cells and chemical hapten exposure. Regarding time point: pre-sensitization, week 0. As for treatment: therapeutic diphenylcyclopropenone sensitization with weekly scalp DPC. One entry per CDR3 protein results from TCRdb running MiXCR on the RACE reads. The sample has about 80,000 distinct CDR3 sequences, approximately 14% seen once. The specimen comprised whole blood, sampled in connection with sensitization to the hapten diphenylcyclopropenone (DPC). The origin of the receptors is a woman between 45 and 60 years old with alopecia areata. Some clones in this sample may be carry-over from other donors' samples.

The V gene is TRBV30, the J gene TRBJ2-4, with D hard to call. This CDR3 region has 14 residues. Germline V gene data show CDR1 as GTSNPN and CDR2 as SVGIG (reference sequence). Trimming removed 5 bases at V and 0 bases at J, with 11 bases between. The CDR3 sequence: CAWDRRAAKNIQYF. As DNA, the CDR3 is TGTGCCTGGGACCGTAGGGCAGCCAAAAACATTCAGTACTTC.

This clonotype was observed a few times. The chain employs TRBV11-2 and TRBJ2-5; no clear D gene. CDR1 and CDR2 from the germline V gene are SGHAT and FQNNGV. Trimming stripped 3 bases from V and 1 base from J, with 9 bases between. There are 14 residues in the CDR3. For the CDR3, the DNA is TGTGCCAGCAGCTTCGTACAAGTCCAAGAGACCCAGTACTTC. Translation: CASSFVQVQETQYF.

This clonotype has only a few counts. V gene TRBV20-1 combines with J gene TRBJ2-3; 8 nucleotides match TRBD2. Germline assignment: CDR1 DFQATT and CDR2 SNEGSKA (reference sequence). J gave up 0 bases and V 5 bases, and 10 bases lay outside the gene matches. The CDR3 is made up of 16 amino acids. The CDR3 here is CSARRGSGSSTDTQYF. The CDR3 nucleotides read TGCAGTGCTCGACGGGGCAGCGGGAGCAGCACAGATACGCAGTATTTT.

This clonotype was picked up a small number of times. In nucleotides, the CDR3 is TGCGCCAGCAGTCTCCCAATTTTTGCTAGCGGAACCCGAATAGGGTCCTACAATGAGCAGTTCTTC. Amino acid sequence: CASSLPIFASGTRIGSYNEQFF. The gene calls are TRBV5-1 and TRBJ2-1, with 7 nucleotides matching TRBD2. The ends lost 5 bases at V and 1 base at J; junction bases unmatched: 27. Germline assignment: CDR1 SGHRS and CDR2 YFSETQ. The CDR3 length is 22 residues.

This chain connects TRBV5-8 to TRBJ2-2, with 10 positions matching TRBD1. The V gene's germline CDR1 is SGHTS and CDR2 YDEGEE. The CDR3 sequence is 18 residues long. The V segment lost 1 base and the J segment 7 bases; nucleotides outside the gene matches: 13. The CDR3 sequence is CASSLPLGQGSGGGELFF. The CDR3 nucleotides are TGTGCCAGCAGCTTGCCGCTGGGACAGGGGTCCGGTGGCGGGGAGCTGTTTTTT.

This chain links TRBV15 with TRBJ1-4, with 7 bases fitting TRBD1. This CDR3 contains 15 residues. Germline CDR1 and CDR2: LNHNV and YYDKDF (reference sequence). Trimming took 9 bases from V and 7 from J; bases not matched to a gene: 14. CDR3 DNA sequence: TGTGCCACTTGGGACAGAATAGAGGAGGGTGAAAAACTGTTTTTT. Its protein product is CATWDRIEEGEKLFF.

This sequence joins TRBV6-2 or TRBV6-3 and TRBJ2-1; 7 bases agree with TRBD2. Looked up from germline, CDR1 is MNHEY and CDR2 is SVGEGT. The CDR3 is made up of 15 amino acids. V dropped 7 bases and J dropped 3; count of bases not matched to a gene: 9. CDR3 protein: CASTIRGGSYNEQFF. In nucleotides, the CDR3 is TGTGCCAGCACGATACGTGGCGGGAGCTACAATGAGCAGTTCTTC.

The V call is TRBV28, the J call TRBJ2-5; D possibly corresponds to TRBD1 (6 bases). Germline assignment: CDR1 MDHEN and CDR2 SYDVKM. The ends were cut back, 5 bases at V and 7 bases at J, with 14 bases in the middle. The CDR3 totals 13 residues. CDR3 sequence: CASSDGQKGTQYF. The CDR3 bases are TGTGCCAGCAGTGATGGACAGAAGGGGACCCAGTACTTC. The full variable domain, with the rest looked up from reference TRBV28 and TRBJ2-5, is DVKVTQSSRYLVKRTGEKVFLECVQDMDHENMFWYRQDPGLGLRLIYFSYDVKMKEKGDIPEGYSVSREKKERFSLILESASTNQTSMYLCASSDGQKGTQYFGPGTRLLVL.

V and J are TRBV20-1 and TRBJ2-2; 9 nucleotides align to TRBD2. With 5 bases clipped from V and 1 base from J, the junction kept 8 bases outside the gene matches. The CDR3 is made up of 16 amino acids. Looked up from germline, CDR1 is DFQATT and CDR2 is SNEGSKA (reference sequence). DNA of the CDR3: TGCAGTGCTGAAGATAGCGGGAGTCGGAACACCGGGGAGCTGTTTTTT. It translates to CSAEDSGSRNTGELFF.

This chain links TRBV7-9 with TRBJ1-1, with a weak D call TRBD1 (6 bases). V lost 5 bases and J lost 3, with 16 bases in between. The germline gives CDR1 SEHNR, CDR2 FQNEAQ (reference sequence). The CDR3 is 15 residues long. The CDR3 coding sequence is TGTGCCAGCAGCCGCCCGGACAGAGCGTACACTGAAGCTTTCTTT. It yields the protein CASSRPDRAYTEAFF. The whole variable domain, filled in from reference TRBV7-9 and TRBJ1-1, reads DTGVSQNPRHKITKRGQNVTFRCDPISEHNRLYWYRQTLGQGPEFLTYFQNEAQLEKSRLLSDRFSAERPKGSFSTLEIQRTEQGDSAMYLCASSRPDRAYTEAFFGQGTRLTVV.

The V call is TRBV18, the J call TRBJ1-1; 8 nucleotides align to TRBD1. The CDR3 loop spans 15 amino acids. The J segment lost 0 bases and the V segment lost 1 base, leaving 1 base of the junction unmatched. CDR1 and CDR2 (germline): KGHSH, LQKENI. In DNA, the CDR3 is TGTGCCAGCTCACCACTGGACAGGGTGAACACTGAAGCTTTCTTT. Its translation is CASSPLDRVNTEAFF.

This clonotype occurred many times. The chain carries TRBV7-8 and TRBJ2-3, with D perhaps given as TRBD1 or TRBD2 (6 bases each). CDR1 is SGHVS, CDR2 FQNEAQ, per germline. This CDR3 is 16 amino acids long. The ends were cut back, 0 bases at V and 4 bases at J, with 14 bases in the middle. CDR3 residues: CASSLASGGGPDTQYF. For the CDR3, the DNA is TGTGCCAGCAGCTTAGCTAGCGGAGGGGGGCCAGATACGCAGTATTTT.

The chain recombines TRBV10-3 with TRBJ2-1; D is possibly TRBD1 (5 bases). Trimming pared 3 bases from V and 5 bases from J, leaving 8 bases between. Germline-derived CDR1 and CDR2 are ENHRY and SYGVKD. The CDR3 is made up of 13 amino acids. CDR3 in DNA: TGTGCCATCAGTGATGGGGCCGACAATGAGCAGTTCTTC. It codes for CAISDGADNEQFF.

Details on this clonotype: One junction end disagrees with the germline gene, perhaps due to a read error. The chain has TRBV29-1 and TRBJ1-4; D is ambiguous. Germline CDR1 reads SQVTM; CDR2 reads ANQGSEA. There are 16 residues in the CDR3. As DNA, the CDR3 is TGCAGCGCTGAAGACGCAGTCGGTGCAACTAATGAAAAACTGTTTTTT. The encoded protein is CSAEDAVGATNEKLFF.

This clonotype was detected only a few times. The V call is TRBV7-2, the J call TRBJ2-2; perhaps TRBD2 as D (5 bases). This CDR3 contains 19 residues. V lost 1 base and J 0 bases, leaving 18 bases between the germline ends. Per germline, CDR1 SGHTA and CDR2 FQGNSA. The CDR3 coding sequence is TGTGCCAGCAGCTTAGACGGTCTGAGTACAGCGGCGAACACCGGGGAGCTGTTTTTT. Translated: CASSLDGLSTAANTGELFF.

This clonotype was seen more than once but under ten times. The rearrangement uses TRBV29-1 and TRBJ2-1; no firm D call. Between the trimmed V and J ends, which lost 6 bases and 9 bases, there was a span of 9 bases. This CDR3 contains 10 residues. CDR1 and CDR2 from the germline V gene are SQVTM and ANQGSEA. The CDR3 bases are TGCAGCGTCAAGTCTGGTGAGCAGTTCTTC. It codes for CSVKSGEQFF.

This chain uses TRBV7-2 with TRBJ1-4, with a tentative D call TRBD1 (5 bases). The V end was cut by 1 base, the J end by 4 bases, with 10 bases between. Germline assignment: CDR1 SGHTA and CDR2 FQGNSA. The CDR3 consists of 15 residues. CDR3 in amino acids: CASSLGPGLNEKLFF. The DNA of the CDR3 is TGTGCCAGCAGCTTAGGTCCGGGACTTAATGAAAAACTGTTTTTT.

About this clonotype: A read error may explain this, as a much larger clone is one base away. The chain joins TRBV5-1 to TRBJ1-1, with 9 bases that match TRBD1. The germline gives CDR1 SGHRS, CDR2 YFSETQ. This CDR3 spans 14 amino acids. CDR3 nucleotides: TGCGTCAGCAGCTTGACAGGGGGAAGAGGTGAAGCTTTCTTT. It codes for CVSSLTGGRGEAFF.

At least ten counts were recorded for this clonotype. The chain has TRBV19 and TRBJ2-4, with no clear D. The CDR3 has 16 amino acids. Trimming took off 1 base at V and 0 bases at J, with 10 bases between the two ends. Germline V gene sequence: CDR1 LNHDA, CDR2 SQIVND (reference sequence). The CDR3 nucleotides are TGTGCCAGTAGTATAGCCCTCGGGCTAGCCAAAAACATTCAGTACTTC. Protein sequence: CASSIALGLAKNIQYF.

The rearrangement joins TRBV14 to TRBJ2-5, with a weak D call TRBD1 (6 bases). V lost 4 bases and J 5 bases, leaving 14 bases between the germline ends. Germline V gives CDR1 SGHDN, CDR2 FVKESK. CDR3 length: 14 residues. CDR3 protein: CASSPLTGLETQYF. CDR3 in DNA: TGTGCCAGCAGCCCCTTAACAGGGCTGGAGACCCAGTACTTC. Looking up the rest from reference TRBV14 and TRBJ2-5 gives the full variable domain: EAGVTQFPSHSVIEKGQTVTLRCDPISGHDNLYWYRRVMGKEIKFLLHFVKESKQDESGMPNNRFLAERTGGTYSTLKVQPAELEDSGVYFCASSPLTGLETQYFGPGTRLLVL.

The V gene is TRBV6-6, the J gene TRBJ2-5; no clear D gene. Deletions cut 0 bases from V and 4 bases from J, with 9 bases between. Germline values: CDR1 MNHNY, CDR2 SVGAGI (reference sequence). The CDR3 spans 14 residues. The CDR3 loop is CASSYSSLGETQYF. The CDR3 nucleotides are TGTGCCAGCAGTTACTCTAGTCTAGGAGAGACCCAGTACTTC.

This chain links TRBV4-2 with TRBJ1-4; D may be TRBD1 (6 bases). Germline assignment: CDR1 LGHNA and CDR2 YNFKEQ. CDR3 length: 19 residues. The V end lost 1 base, the J end lost 3 bases, and 21 bases lay between the germline ends. The CDR3 loop is CASSQVQGSHKAANEKLFF. In nucleotides, the CDR3 is TGTGCCAGCAGCCAAGTTCAGGGGTCCCATAAGGCGGCTAATGAAAAACTGTTTTTT.

The CDR3 sequence is CASSEALRATRNEQFF. In DNA, the CDR3 is TGTGCCAGCAGTGAAGCGCTTCGGGCCACCCGCAATGAGCAGTTCTTC. This chain joins TRBV2 and TRBJ2-1; D is unclear. The germline gives CDR1 SNHLY, CDR2 FYNNEI. The V end was cut by 0 bases, the J end by 6 bases, with 15 bases between. The CDR3 has 16 amino acids. Variable domain in full (rest from reference TRBV2 and TRBJ2-1): EPEVTQTPSHQVTQMGQEVILRCVPISNHLYFYWYRQILGQKVEFLVSFYNNEISEKSEIFDDQFSVERPDGSNFTLKIRSTKLEDSAMYFCASSEALRATRNEQFFGPGTRLTVL.

The chain employs TRBV11-2 and TRBJ2-7; weak D call: TRBD2 (6 bases). The CDR3 extends over 18 amino acids. V lost 3 bases and J 2 bases, leaving 23 bases between the germline ends. Germline-derived CDR1 and CDR2 are SGHAT and FQNNGV. The CDR3 nucleotides read TGTGCCAGCAGCTTTCTCCTAGCGAGATCCCCCGAGCCCTACGAGCAGTACTTC. It yields the protein CASSFLLARSPEPYEQYF.

The gene calls are TRBV29-1 and TRBJ2-1; 11 bases agree with TRBD2. This CDR3 is 14 amino acids long. CDR1 and CDR2 (germline): SQVTM, ANQGSEA. V was pared by 4 bases and J by 10 bases, with 9 bases of the junction left unmatched. CDR3 in DNA: TGCAGCGTTGGACTTAGCGGGAGGGCCGTGGAGCAGTTCTTC. This encodes CSVGLSGRAVEQFF.

This clonotype was observed a handful of times. The chain joins TRBV3-1 to TRBJ2-7, with TRBD2 as a possible D gene (6 bases). Germline V gene data show CDR1 as LGHDT and CDR2 as YNNKEL (reference sequence). The ends were cut back, 2 bases at V and 3 bases at J, with 11 bases in the middle. The CDR3 loop spans 14 amino acids. In DNA, the CDR3 is TGTGCCAGCAGCCAACTAGCGTCTAACTACGAGCAGTACTTC. It codes for CASSQLASNYEQYF.

This chain connects TRBV6-2 or TRBV6-3 to TRBJ1-3, with a weak D call TRBD1 (5 bases). Germline-derived CDR1 and CDR2 are MNHEY and SVGEGT. V gave up 2 bases and J gave up 0 bases, with 11 bases separating them. The CDR3 length is 16 residues. The DNA for the CDR3 is TGTGCCAGCAGTTACGGAGGGGATTACTCTGGAAACACCATATATTTT. Translation: CASSYGGDYSGNTIYF.